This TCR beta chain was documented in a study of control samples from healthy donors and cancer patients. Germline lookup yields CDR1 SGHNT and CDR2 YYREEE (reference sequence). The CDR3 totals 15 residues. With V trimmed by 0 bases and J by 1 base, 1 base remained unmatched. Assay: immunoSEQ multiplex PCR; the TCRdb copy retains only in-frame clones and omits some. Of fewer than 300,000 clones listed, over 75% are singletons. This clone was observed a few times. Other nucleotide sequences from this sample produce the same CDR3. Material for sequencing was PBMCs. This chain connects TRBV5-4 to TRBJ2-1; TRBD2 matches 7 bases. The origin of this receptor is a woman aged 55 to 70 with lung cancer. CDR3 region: CASSLGSGSYNEQFF. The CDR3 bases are TGTGCCAGCAGCTTGGGTAGCGGGTCCTACAATGAGCAGTTCTTC.